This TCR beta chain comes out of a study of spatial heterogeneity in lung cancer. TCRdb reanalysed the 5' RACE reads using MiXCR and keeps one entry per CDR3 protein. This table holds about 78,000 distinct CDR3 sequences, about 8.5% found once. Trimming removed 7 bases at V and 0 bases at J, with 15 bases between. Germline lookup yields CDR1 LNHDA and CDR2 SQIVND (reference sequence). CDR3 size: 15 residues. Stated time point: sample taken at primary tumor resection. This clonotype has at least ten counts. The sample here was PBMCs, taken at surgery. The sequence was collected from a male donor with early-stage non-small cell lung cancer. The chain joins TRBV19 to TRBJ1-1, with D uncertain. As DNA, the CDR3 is TGTGCCAGTACCTCCCCGGACGTAGTGAACACTGAAGCTTTCTTT. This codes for CASTSPDVVNTEAFF.